This T cell receptor (beta chain) was recorded in a study of early T cells in non-severe SARS-CoV-2 infection. This clonotype was observed many times. cDNA molecules, individually, were tagged with unique molecular identifiers. TCRdb analysed the 5' RACE reads with MiXCR anew, one entry per CDR3 protein. The data hold some 40,000 distinct CDR3 sequences, with 3.5% to 4% observed a single time. The CDR3 totals 14 residues. Germline V gene lookup returns CDR1 ENHRY and CDR2 SYGVKD. Germline trimming cut 7 bases from V and 1 base from J; bases unmatched to any gene: 7. This sequence originates from an adult who was a healthcare worker with PCR-confirmed SARS-CoV-2 infection or an uninfected control (not recorded which). Material: whole blood. This chain joins TRBV10-3 and TRBJ2-7; 7 bases are a match to TRBD1. DNA for the CDR3: TGTGCCATCAAGGGGGCCTCTACGTCCTACGAGCAGTACTTC. It is translated as CAIKGASTSYEQYF.